These 3 T cell receptor beta chains were sequenced from one sample in a study of blood T cell repertoires in COVID-19. Some clones are missing from TCRdb's copy, which holds only in-frame ones; the method was immunoSEQ multiplex PCR. The top ten hold 1% of the sample, which has some 360,000 clones, roughly 90% seen once. The sequenced sample consisted of PBMCs or T cells enriched from blood (not recorded which). The receptors originated from a woman in her twenties or thirties who had been exposed to COVID-19.

V and J are TRBV27 and TRBJ1-2, with D uncertain. The germline CDR1 and CDR2 sequences are MNHEY and SMNVEV (reference sequence). The CDR3 extends over 14 amino acids. Trimming shortened V by 9 bases and J by 4 bases, and 18 bases separated the two germline ends. The CDR3 sequence is CARKENTPGYGYTF. The CDR3 region has the DNA TGTGCCAGGAAGGAGAACACCCCTGGCTATGGCTACACCTTC.

The chain couples TRBV5-1 to TRBJ1-6, with TRBD1 matching 8 bases. The CDR3 extends over 16 amino acids. The J segment lost 10 bases and the V segment lost 0 bases, leaving 9 bases of the junction unmatched. Germline CDR1 SGHRS, CDR2 YFSETQ. The CDR3 protein is CASSLDSTGEGSPLHF. CDR3 bases: TGCGCCAGCAGCTTGGACTCGACAGGGGAAGGCTCACCCCTCCACTTT.

This rearrangement joins TRBV15 to TRBJ1-1; D is unresolved. V dropped 0 bases and J dropped 4 bases, with 9 bases sitting between them. Germline values: CDR1 LNHNV, CDR2 YYDKDF (reference sequence). The CDR3 consists of 14 residues. CDR3 loop: CATSRDVMSTEAFF. CDR3 DNA sequence: TGTGCCACCAGCAGAGATGTAATGAGCACTGAAGCTTTCTTT. Supplemented by reference TRBV15 and TRBJ1-1, the full variable domain reads DAMVIQNPRYQVTQFGKPVTLSCSQTLNHNVMYWYQQKSSQAPKLLFHYYDKDFNNEADTPDNFQSRRPNTSFCFLDIRSPGLGDTAMYLCATSRDVMSTEAFFGQGTRLTVV.